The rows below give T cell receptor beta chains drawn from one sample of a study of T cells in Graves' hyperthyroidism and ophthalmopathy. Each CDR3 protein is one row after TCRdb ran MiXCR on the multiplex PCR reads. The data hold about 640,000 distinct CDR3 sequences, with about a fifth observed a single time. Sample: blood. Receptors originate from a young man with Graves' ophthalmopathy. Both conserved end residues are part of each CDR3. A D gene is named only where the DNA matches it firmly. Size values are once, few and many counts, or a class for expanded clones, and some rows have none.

cdr3_aa: CASNLGRGAGGLPTQETQYF
cdr3_nt: TGTGCCAGCAATTTGGGTCGTGGCGCGGGAGGACTTCCGACCCAAGAGACCCAGTACTTC
j_call: TRBJ2-5
d_call: TRBD2
v_call: TRBV28
cdr3_length: 20
clone_size: many

cdr3_aa: CASSPRDGLNTEAFF
cdr3_nt: TGTGCCAGCAGCCCTCGGGACGGGTTGAACACTGAAGCTTTCTTT
j_call: TRBJ1-1
d_call: .
v_call: TRBV13
cdr3_length: 15
clone_size: .

cdr3_aa: CASIRTGPLIYGYTF
cdr3_nt: TGTGCCAGCATCAGGACAGGGCCCCTGATCTATGGCTACACCTTC
j_call: TRBJ1-2
d_call: TRBD1
v_call: TRBV2
cdr3_length: 15
clone_size: .

cdr3_aa: CASSYSEEQYF
cdr3_nt: TGTGCCAGCAGTTATTCAGAAGAGCAGTACTTC
j_call: TRBJ2-7
d_call: .
v_call: TRBV6-2/TRBV6-3
cdr3_length: 11
clone_size: .

cdr3_aa: CASRTTDPSGTGRGYTF
cdr3_nt: TGTGCCAGCAGAACAACCGACCCCTCCGGGACAGGGCGAGGCTACACCTTC
j_call: TRBJ1-2
d_call: TRBD1
v_call: TRBV28
cdr3_length: 17
clone_size: .

cdr3_aa: CASSASDIQNQPQHF
cdr3_nt: TGCGCCAGCAGTGCTTCGGACATTCAGAATCAGCCCCAGCATTTT
j_call: TRBJ1-5
d_call: .
v_call: TRBV10-1
cdr3_length: 15
clone_size: .

cdr3_aa: CASSEAGGGNQPQHF
cdr3_nt: TGCGCCAGCAGTGAAGCAGGGGGCGGCAATCAGCCCCAGCATTTT
j_call: TRBJ1-5
d_call: TRBD1
v_call: TRBV10-2
cdr3_length: 15
clone_size: few

cdr3_aa: CAWAGMYQETQYF
cdr3_nt: TGTGCCTGGGCTGGGATGTACCAAGAGACCCAGTACTTC
j_call: TRBJ2-5
d_call: .
v_call: TRBV30
cdr3_length: 13
clone_size: many

cdr3_aa: CASSPRLAGVDDTQYF
cdr3_nt: TGTGCCAGCAGCCCGCGACTAGCGGGAGTGGACGATACGCAGTATTTT
j_call: TRBJ2-3
d_call: TRBD2
v_call: TRBV13
cdr3_length: 16
clone_size: .

cdr3_aa: CASSPLGGGLEPQHF
cdr3_nt: TGTGCCAGCAGTCCCCTCGGTGGGGGGCTGGAGCCCCAGCATTTT
j_call: TRBJ1-5
d_call: .
v_call: TRBV27
cdr3_length: 15
clone_size: many

cdr3_aa: CASSLSGGGSPLHF
cdr3_nt: TGTGCCAGCAGCTTATCAGGGGGAGGATCACCCCTCCACTTT
j_call: TRBJ1-6
d_call: TRBD1
v_call: TRBV5-6
cdr3_length: 14
clone_size: .

cdr3_aa: CASSFTGGAGNEQFF
cdr3_nt: TGTGCCAGCAGTTTTACAGGTGGCGCGGGCAATGAGCAGTTCTTC
j_call: TRBJ2-1
d_call: .
v_call: TRBV11-2
cdr3_length: 15
clone_size: many

cdr3_aa: CASSLVRLESTDTQYF
cdr3_nt: TGTGCCAGCAGCTTAGTTAGGCTAGAGAGCACAGATACGCAGTATTTT
j_call: TRBJ2-3
d_call: .
v_call: TRBV7-2
cdr3_length: 16
clone_size: .

cdr3_aa: CASSPRDGNEQFF
cdr3_nt: TGCGCCAGCAGCCCCCGGGACGGAAATGAGCAGTTCTTC
j_call: TRBJ2-1
d_call: .
v_call: TRBV4-1
cdr3_length: 13
clone_size: .

cdr3_aa: CASHSAYNEQFF
cdr3_nt: TGTGCCAGCCATTCGGCCTACAATGAGCAGTTCTTC
j_call: TRBJ2-1
d_call: .
v_call: TRBV6-2/TRBV6-3
cdr3_length: 12
clone_size: few

cdr3_aa: CSASGLAGTDTQYF
cdr3_nt: TGCAGTGCTTCGGGACTAGCGGGTACAGATACGCAGTATTTT
j_call: TRBJ2-3
d_call: TRBD2
v_call: TRBV20-1
cdr3_length: 14
clone_size: many

cdr3_aa: CSVEVGGRADTQYF
cdr3_nt: TGCAGCGTTGAAGTGGGGGGTCGGGCAGATACGCAGTATTTT
j_call: TRBJ2-3
d_call: .
v_call: TRBV29-1
cdr3_length: 14
clone_size: .

cdr3_aa: CASSSTQGGYEQYF
cdr3_nt: TGTGCCAGCAGCTCGACCCAGGGGGGCTACGAGCAGTACTTC
j_call: TRBJ2-7
d_call: .
v_call: TRBV7-6
cdr3_length: 14
clone_size: .

cdr3_aa: CASSQEATRRDYGYTF
cdr3_nt: TGTGCCAGCAGCCAAGAGGCGACCAGACGGGATTATGGCTACACCTTC
j_call: TRBJ1-2
d_call: .
v_call: TRBV3-1
cdr3_length: 16
clone_size: few

cdr3_aa: CASSYRAYNEQFF
cdr3_nt: TGTGCCAGCAGTTACAGAGCCTACAATGAGCAGTTCTTC
j_call: TRBJ2-1
d_call: .
v_call: TRBV6-2/TRBV6-3
cdr3_length: 13
clone_size: .

cdr3_aa: CASSLDSTTYYEQYF
cdr3_nt: TGTGCCAGCAGCTTAGATTCTACTACCTACTACGAGCAGTACTTC
j_call: TRBJ2-7
d_call: .
v_call: TRBV11-2
cdr3_length: 15
clone_size: few

cdr3_aa: CASSEGPGTLYEQYF
cdr3_nt: TGTGCCAGCAGTGAGGGGCCGGGAACACTCTACGAGCAGTACTTC
j_call: TRBJ2-7
d_call: .
v_call: TRBV2
cdr3_length: 15
clone_size: .

cdr3_aa: CASSQGSRSPQHF
cdr3_nt: TGTGCCAGCAGCCAGGGATCCCGATCGCCCCAGCATTTT
j_call: TRBJ1-5
d_call: .
v_call: TRBV14
cdr3_length: 13
clone_size: few

cdr3_aa: CASSLEGLAGNEQFF
cdr3_nt: TGTGCCAGCAGCTTAGAGGGACTAGCTGGCAATGAGCAGTTCTTC
j_call: TRBJ2-1
d_call: TRBD2
v_call: TRBV7-8
cdr3_length: 15
clone_size: many

cdr3_aa: CASSYPRGQPRTKDIQYF
cdr3_nt: TGTGCCAGCAGTTATCCTCGCGGGCAGCCGAGGACCAAAGACATTCAGTACTTC
j_call: TRBJ2-4
d_call: .
v_call: TRBV6-9
cdr3_length: 18
clone_size: few

cdr3_aa: CASSQVAGVGQPQHF
cdr3_nt: TGCGCCAGCAGCCAAGTGGCGGGGGTCGGGCAGCCCCAGCATTTT
j_call: TRBJ1-5
d_call: .
v_call: TRBV4-1
cdr3_length: 15
clone_size: few

cdr3_aa: CASSQIPPSGANVLTF
cdr3_nt: TGCGCCAGCAGCCAAATCCCTCCCTCTGGGGCCAACGTCCTGACTTTC
j_call: TRBJ2-6
d_call: .
v_call: TRBV4-1
cdr3_length: 16
clone_size: .

cdr3_aa: CASSVGGTGSNTIYF
cdr3_nt: TGTGCCAGCAGTGTTGGGGGGACAGGATCAAACACCATATATTTT
j_call: TRBJ1-3
d_call: TRBD1
v_call: TRBV2
cdr3_length: 15
clone_size: .

cdr3_aa: CASSLAGQSGQYF
cdr3_nt: TGTGCCAGCAGCTTGGCGGGGCAATCGGGGCAGTACTTC
j_call: TRBJ2-7
d_call: .
v_call: TRBV5-6
cdr3_length: 13
clone_size: once

cdr3_aa: CASISSNTEAFF
cdr3_nt: TGTGCCAGTATATCCTCGAACACTGAAGCTTTCTTT
j_call: TRBJ1-1
d_call: .
v_call: TRBV2
cdr3_length: 12
clone_size: many

cdr3_aa: CANRGQDYGYTF
cdr3_nt: TGTGCCAACAGGGGGCAGGACTATGGCTACACCTTC
j_call: TRBJ1-2
d_call: TRBD1
v_call: TRBV6-1
cdr3_length: 12
clone_size: .

cdr3_aa: CASSFTSGSRNEQFF
cdr3_nt: TGTGCCAGCAGTTTTACTAGCGGGAGTCGCAATGAGCAGTTCTTC
j_call: TRBJ2-1
d_call: TRBD2
v_call: TRBV28
cdr3_length: 15
clone_size: .

cdr3_aa: CATSSKTGDNSPLHF
cdr3_nt: TGTGCCACCAGCAGTAAGACAGGGGATAATTCACCCCTCCACTTT
j_call: TRBJ1-6
d_call: TRBD1
v_call: TRBV15
cdr3_length: 15
clone_size: many

cdr3_aa: CASSQDRTSADNEQFF
cdr3_nt: TGTGCCAGCAGCCAAGATCGCACTAGCGCCGACAATGAGCAGTTCTTC
j_call: TRBJ2-1
d_call: TRBD2
v_call: TRBV4-2
cdr3_length: 16
clone_size: few

cdr3_aa: CASSVEDLAGAEQYF
cdr3_nt: TGTGCCAGCAGCGTAGAAGATCTAGCGGGAGCCGAGCAGTACTTC
j_call: TRBJ2-7
d_call: TRBD2
v_call: TRBV9
cdr3_length: 15
clone_size: .

cdr3_aa: CASSLTLAGGSYEQYF
cdr3_nt: TGTGCCAGCAGTTTGACACTAGCGGGGGGATCCTACGAGCAGTACTTC
j_call: TRBJ2-7
d_call: TRBD2
v_call: TRBV27
cdr3_length: 16
clone_size: many

cdr3_aa: CASATGGAGQPQHF
cdr3_nt: TGTGCCAGCGCAACAGGGGGCGCAGGGCAGCCCCAGCATTTT
j_call: TRBJ1-5
d_call: TRBD1
v_call: TRBV6-2/TRBV6-3
cdr3_length: 14
clone_size: once

cdr3_aa: CASSPPWSYGGQFF
cdr3_nt: TGTGCCAGCAGCCCCCCCTGGTCTTATGGGGGGCAGTTCTTC
j_call: TRBJ2-1
d_call: .
v_call: TRBV2
cdr3_length: 14
clone_size: few

cdr3_aa: CAISEFPVNTGELFF
cdr3_nt: TGTGCCATCAGTGAATTTCCAGTCAACACCGGGGAGCTGTTTTTT
j_call: TRBJ2-2
d_call: .
v_call: TRBV10-3
cdr3_length: 15
clone_size: many

cdr3_aa: CASSRDVSGWPEAFF
cdr3_nt: TGTGCCAGTAGTAGGGACGTGTCCGGGTGGCCTGAAGCTTTCTTT
j_call: TRBJ1-1
d_call: .
v_call: TRBV19
cdr3_length: 15
clone_size: .

cdr3_aa: CSARDILGGDPNYGYTF
cdr3_nt: TGCAGTGCTAGAGATATACTGGGGGGCGACCCTAACTATGGCTACACCTTC
j_call: TRBJ1-2
d_call: .
v_call: TRBV20-1
cdr3_length: 17
clone_size: .

cdr3_aa: CASSRNSYNSPLHF
cdr3_nt: TGTGCCAGCAGCAGGAACTCCTATAATTCACCCCTCCACTTT
j_call: TRBJ1-6
d_call: .
v_call: TRBV28
cdr3_length: 14
clone_size: many